This TCR beta chain came from a study of beta chain features in type 1 diabetes. This clone was found a few times. Its specificity is not known. Of the isolated RNA, all was reverse transcribed, and so the sequenced material was expressed TCRB transcripts. Clones were sequenced by immunoSEQ multiplex PCR, and TCRdb holds only the in-frame ones, with some missing. The sample contains a few hundred thousand clones, around 9.6% of which appear only once. Trimming took off 0 bases at V and 5 bases at J, with 4 bases between the two ends. Germline CDR1 reads SGHAT; CDR2 reads FQNNGV. The length of the CDR3 is 12 residues. General study results and limits: The study found that naive, central memory and Treg TCRB repertoires appeared more similar in patients than in healthy donors. Moderate yet significant TCRB CDR3 shortening was seen in Type 1 diabetes patients in all four CD4+ subsets.

The collection from each donor was one heparinised blood draw averaging about 116 mL. Sorting based on CD45RO/CCR7/CD25/CD127/CD95/CD27 separated CD4+ naive, central memory, regulatory and stem cell-like memory cells. Sequenced material: central memory CD4+ T cells from blood. The chain links TRBV11-2 to TRBJ1-2; D is ambiguous. This receptor was obtained from a young man with type 1 diabetes. Written as DNA, the CDR3 is TGTGCCAGCAGCTTAGAACAGTATGGCTACACCTTC. Protein sequence: CASSLEQYGYTF.